Given below is one T cell receptor beta chain in context. Antigen: not known. The source of the sample is a study of T-cell reconstitution after alpha-beta-depleted transplantation in children. Study-wide findings and caveats: It was reported that alpha-beta T cells came from several hundred expanded graft clones (about two months after transplant). Among T cells one year after transplant, newly produced cells accounted for most counts and diversity.

The CDR3 runs 19 residues. V trimming: 0 bases; J trimming: 7 bases; junction bases outside the gene matches: 17. Germline CDR1 is MDHEN and CDR2 is SYDVKM. Unique molecular identifiers were incorporated during preparation of the TCRbeta library. TCRdb reanalysed the PCR reads using MiXCR and keeps one entry per CDR3 protein. The sample carries fewer than 750,000 distinct CDR3 sequences, under 25% recorded once. This clonotype originated in a boy under two years old who had a stem cell transplant for acute myeloid leukemia, so the T cells may come from the graft donor. The sample consisted of PBMCs, mostly from graft donor cells, taken 360 days after TCRalphabeta/CD19-depleted stem cell transplant. V is TRBV28 and J is TRBJ1-5; 8 nucleotides line up with TRBD1. The CDR3 protein is CASSLWPYRDRGGFQPQHF. CDR3 nucleotides: TGTGCCAGCAGTTTATGGCCCTACAGAGACAGGGGAGGTTTCCAGCCCCAGCATTTT.